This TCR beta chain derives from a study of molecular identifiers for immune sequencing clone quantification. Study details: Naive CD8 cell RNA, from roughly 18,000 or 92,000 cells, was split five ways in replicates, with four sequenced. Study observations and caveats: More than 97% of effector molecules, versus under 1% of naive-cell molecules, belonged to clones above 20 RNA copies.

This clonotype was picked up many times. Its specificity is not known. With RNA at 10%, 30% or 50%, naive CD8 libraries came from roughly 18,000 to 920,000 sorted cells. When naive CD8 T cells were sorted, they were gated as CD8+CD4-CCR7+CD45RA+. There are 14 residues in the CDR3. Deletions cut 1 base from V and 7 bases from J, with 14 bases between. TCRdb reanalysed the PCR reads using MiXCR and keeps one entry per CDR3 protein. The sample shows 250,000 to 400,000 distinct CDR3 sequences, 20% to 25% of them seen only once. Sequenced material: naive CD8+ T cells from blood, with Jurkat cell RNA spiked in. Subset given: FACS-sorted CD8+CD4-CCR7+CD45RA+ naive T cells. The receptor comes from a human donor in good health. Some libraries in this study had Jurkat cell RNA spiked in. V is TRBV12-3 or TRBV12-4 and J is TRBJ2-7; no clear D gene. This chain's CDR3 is CASSLGPFVWEQYF. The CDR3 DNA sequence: TGTGCCAGCAGTTTAGGGCCGTTCGTCTGGGAGCAGTACTTC.